The 30 T cell receptor beta chains below were found in one sample sequenced in a study of blood T cell repertoires in COVID-19. TCRdb keeps only in-frame clones here, not all; method: immunoSEQ multiplex PCR. The profile covers about 270,000 clones, with around 90% appearing a single time and about 2.5% taken by the ten largest. The material sequenced was PBMCs or T cells enriched from blood (not recorded which). Receptors were obtained from a woman between 40 and 55 years old with acute COVID-19.

This clone came up once. This rearrangement joins TRBV4-3 to TRBJ1-4, with a possible D match to TRBD1 (6 bases). The germline gives CDR1 LGHNA, CDR2 YSLEER. The CDR3 is 15 residues long. V lost 2 bases to trimming and J lost 2 bases, with 9 bases between them. CDR3 sequence: CASSQNRETNEKLFF. The DNA for the CDR3 is TGCGCCAGCAGCCAAAACAGGGAGACTAATGAAAAACTGTTTTTT.

This clone has more than one count but fewer than ten. The V and J genes are TRBV2 and TRBJ2-7; 9 nucleotides match TRBD2. V lost 6 bases, J lost 2 bases, and 8 bases stayed unmatched. Germline-derived CDR1 and CDR2 are SNHLY and FYNNEI. The CDR3 sequence is 15 residues long. CDR3 sequence (DNA): TGTGCCAGCAGCGCAAGACTAGCGGAAACCTACGAGCAGTACTTC. As protein: CASSARLAETYEQYF.

J is TRBJ2-3 and V is TRBV5-6; 10 bases are a match to TRBD2. J was trimmed by 10 bases and V by 4 bases; bases with no gene match: 12. CDR3 length equals 15 residues. CDR1 SGHDT and CDR2 YYEEEE come from the germline V gene. CDR3 amino acids: CASSLLAGAPGSQYF. CDR3 nucleotides: TGTGCCAGCAGCCTTCTAGCGGGGGCGCCCGGGTCGCAGTATTTT.

This chain uses TRBV24-1 with TRBJ1-3; 9 nucleotides match TRBD1. Germline V gene lookup returns CDR1 KGHDR and CDR2 SFDVKD. V was clipped by 0 bases and J by 4 bases; unmatched bases: 6. The CDR3 has 17 amino acids. CDR3 nucleotides: TGTGCCACCAGTGATTTGATTAACAGGGGGCCCGGAAACACCATATATTTT. This gives the protein CATSDLINRGPGNTIYF.

The V and J genes are TRBV30 and TRBJ2-1; 8 bases map to TRBD2. V trimming: 2 bases; J trimming: 5 bases; junction bases outside the gene matches: 5. The CDR3 spans 14 residues. Germline CDR1 is GTSNPN and CDR2 is SVGIG (reference sequence). Here the CDR3 DNA reads TGTGCCTGGAGTTCCGGAGCGGGAGACAATGAGCAGTTCTTC. Translating gives CAWSSGAGDNEQFF.

The rearrangement joins TRBV5-1 to TRBJ1-1; 9 bases fit TRBD1. CDR3 size: 14 residues. Germline CDR1 and CDR2: SGHRS and YFSETQ. J gave up 11 bases and V 4 bases, and 12 bases lay outside the gene matches. CDR3 sequence (DNA): TGCGCCAGCAGCGTTAGGGACAGGGCGATTGATGCTTTCTTT. It codes for CASSVRDRAIDAFF.

This chain connects TRBV19 to TRBJ1-2; TRBD1 might be the D (6 bases). Trimming removed 5 bases from V and 0 bases from J, with 13 bases in between. Germline loops: CDR1 LNHDA, CDR2 SQIVND (reference sequence). The CDR3 totals 15 residues. Here the CDR3 reads CASSEQGATNYGYTF. The CDR3 DNA reads TGTGCCAGTAGTGAACAGGGAGCTACTAACTATGGCTACACCTTC.

The gene calls are TRBV7-2 and TRBJ2-1, with D hard to call. CDR3 length equals 16 residues. The V gene's germline CDR1 is SGHTA and CDR2 FQGNSA. Trimming left V 0 bases short and J 1 base short, with 10 bases between. The CDR3 loop is CASSLASRVSYNEQFF. The CDR3 DNA reads TGTGCCAGCAGCTTAGCAAGCCGCGTGTCCTACAATGAGCAGTTCTTC.

The chain has TRBV7-2 and TRBJ2-1; 11 bases are shared with TRBD2. The ends lost 1 base at V and 8 bases at J; junction bases unmatched: 16. Germline CDR1 SGHTA, CDR2 FQGNSA. The CDR3 spans 19 residues. For the CDR3, the DNA is TGTGCCAGCAGCTTAGTACGGTTGTTAGCGGGAGGGAGGGATCATGAGCAGTTCTTC. This gives the protein CASSLVRLLAGGRDHEQFF. The full variable domain, its missing parts supplied by reference TRBV7-2 and TRBJ2-1, is GAGVSQSPSNKVTEKGKDVELRCDPISGHTALYWYRQSLGQGLEFLIYFQGNSAPDKSGLPSDRFSAERTGGSVSTLTIQRTQQEDSAVYLCASSLVRLLAGGRDHEQFFGPGTRLTVL.

V gene TRBV24-1 combines with J gene TRBJ1-2; the match to TRBD1 covers 7 bases. Germline V CDR1 and CDR2: KGHDR, SFDVKD. The V segment lost 3 bases and the J segment 7 bases; nucleotides outside the gene matches: 7. This CDR3 contains 14 residues. For the CDR3, the DNA is TGTGCCACCAGTGATCGACAGGGTGACGCTGGCTACACCTTC. It yields the protein CATSDRQGDAGYTF.

This clone has only one observation. The chain combines TRBV21-1 with TRBJ1-2. TRBV21-1 is noted as a pseudogene. This CDR3 is built from 12 residues. The CDR3 loop is CATRGGAYGYTF. CDR3 nucleotides: TGTGCCACAAGGGGGGGGGCCTATGGCTACACCTTC.

The chain links TRBV5-1 to TRBJ1-2; D not resolved. Trimming removed 4 bases at V and 8 bases at J, with 15 bases between. Germline V lookup: CDR1 SGHRS, CDR2 YFSETQ. This CDR3 spans 13 amino acids. The CDR3 DNA follows: TGCGCCAGCAGCCCGCTTGGTTACCAGGGCTACACCTTC. This translates into CASSPLGYQGYTF.

In its sample, this clone was seen a few times. This chain links TRBV11-2 with TRBJ2-3; 8 nucleotides align to TRBD1. Germline V gene sequence: CDR1 SGHAT, CDR2 FQNNGV. The CDR3 runs to 16 residues. V gave up 1 base and J gave up 4 bases; unmatched junction bases: 7. CDR3 nucleotides: TGTGCCAGCAGCTTAGCGCGGGCAGGGGGCCCAGATACGCAGTATTTT. Translated, it gives CASSLARAGGPDTQYF.

V usage is TRBV11-2 and J usage is TRBJ2-7; 8 nucleotides agree with TRBD1. Germline V gene sequence: CDR1 SGHAT, CDR2 FQNNGV. The CDR3 extends over 15 amino acids. V trimming: 5 bases; J trimming: 5 bases; junction bases outside the gene matches: 11. CDR3 coding DNA: TGTGCCAGCAGCCTCCCTGGGACAGGCGTGGACGAGCAGTACTTC. It encodes CASSLPGTGVDEQYF. Full variable domain (rest looked up from reference TRBV11-2 and TRBJ2-7): EAGVAQSPRYKIIEKRQSVAFWCNPISGHATLYWYQQILGQGPKLLIQFQNNGVVDDSQLPKDRFSAERLKGVDSTLKIQPAKLEDSAVYLCASSLPGTGVDEQYFGPGTRLTVT.

As regards this clone: The junction does not match germline at one end; this may be a read error. The J gene is TRBJ2-3, the V gene TRBV25-1; D gene uncertain. This CDR3 is built from 15 residues. Germline V gene data show CDR1 as MGHDK and CDR2 as SYGVNS. The CDR3 region has the DNA TGTGTCAGCAGTTTAAGCAGGCGAAGCACAGATACGCAGTATTTT. Translated, it gives CVSSLSRRSTDTQYF.

The chain links TRBV27 to TRBJ1-2; TRBD1 is a possible D gene (6 bases). Germline V gene data show CDR1 as MNHEY and CDR2 as SMNVEV (reference sequence). This CDR3 has 13 amino acids. V lost 1 base, J lost 4 bases, and 7 bases lay in between. The CDR3 DNA reads TGTGCCAGCAGTTTATTAGGGGGCTATGGCTACACCTTC. Translation: CASSLLGGYGYTF.

The chain is built from TRBV10-3 and TRBJ2-5; 8 bases map to TRBD2. V shed 2 bases, J shed 4 bases, and the junction held 6 bases outside the gene matches. The CDR3 runs to 15 residues. Germline V gene lookup returns CDR1 ENHRY and CDR2 SYGVKD. The CDR3 nucleotides are TGTGCCATCAGTGAGGGACTAGCTCAGGGAGAGACCCAGTACTTC. It specifies CAISEGLAQGETQYF.

DNA for the CDR3: TGTGCCAGCAGTGAGGACAGGGTAGAGGGCTACACCTTC. Its protein is CASSEDRVEGYTF. The chain has TRBV6-2 or TRBV6-3 and TRBJ1-2; TRBD1 matches at 8 bases. This CDR3 has 13 residues. V was clipped by 5 bases and J by 8 bases; unmatched bases: 7. Germline V gene lookup returns CDR1 MNHEY and CDR2 SVGEGT.

V usage is TRBV19 and J usage is TRBJ2-1, with D perhaps TRBD1 (6 bases). From germline, CDR1 is LNHDA and CDR2 SQIVND (reference sequence). With 3 bases removed from V and 2 bases from J, the gap between germline ends came to 11 bases. The CDR3 length is 15 residues. In nucleotides, the CDR3 is TGTGCCAGTAGTATGAACAGGGAAACCTACAATGAGCAGTTCTTC. Encoded protein: CASSMNRETYNEQFF.

The chain couples TRBV30 to TRBJ2-7; D gene ambiguous. CDR1 and CDR2 from the germline V gene are GTSNPN and SVGIG (reference sequence). Trimming shortened V by 1 base and J by 1 base, and 11 bases separated the two germline ends. The CDR3 is 14 residues long. This chain's CDR3 is CAWSAFTHSYEQYF. CDR3 nucleotides: TGTGCCTGGAGTGCCTTTACTCATTCCTACGAGCAGTACTTC.

The CDR3 region has the DNA TGTGCCAGCAGCCCAGAGACAGGGGGCCGTGGCTACACCTTC. Its translation: CASSPETGGRGYTF. The chain carries TRBV2 and TRBJ1-2; 10 bases align to TRBD1. This CDR3 contains 14 residues. V shed 6 bases, J shed 7 bases, and the junction held 8 bases outside the gene matches. From germline, CDR1 is SNHLY and CDR2 FYNNEI.

The chain links TRBV28 to TRBJ2-3; 12 positions match TRBD2. From germline, CDR1 is MDHEN and CDR2 SYDVKM. Trimming cost V 6 bases and J 6 bases; bases outside gene matches: 13. This CDR3 spans 17 amino acids. DNA of the CDR3: TGTGCCAGCAGAACTCGATACCTAGCGGGGGGGCCGGATACGCAGTATTTT. Amino acid sequence: CASRTRYLAGGPDTQYF.

The chain couples TRBV6-2 or TRBV6-3 to TRBJ1-2; D ambiguous. Deletions cut 2 bases from V and 8 bases from J, with 12 bases between. CDR1 is MNHEY and CDR2 is SVGEGT in the germline V gene. This CDR3 spans 13 amino acids. The DNA for the CDR3 is TGTGCCAGCAGTTACCCCCTATCGGGAGGCTACACCTTC. Its protein is CASSYPLSGGYTF.

This clone is a singleton in its sample. This chain connects TRBV28 to TRBJ2-1, with 7 bases lining up with TRBD1. The V gene's germline CDR1 is MDHEN and CDR2 SYDVKM. The V gene end was trimmed by 6 bases and the J gene end by 14 bases; junction bases not matched to a gene: 13. This CDR3 has 13 residues. This CDR3 is CASRGQLPPREFF. The DNA for the CDR3 is TGTGCCAGCAGGGGACAGCTCCCTCCGAGGGAGTTCTTC.

V usage is TRBV5-1 and J usage is TRBJ2-7; D gene ambiguous. The germline gives CDR1 SGHRS, CDR2 YFSETQ. The CDR3 totals 13 residues. Deletions cut 0 bases from V and 4 bases from J, with 8 bases between. The CDR3 sequence: CASSLGHGYEQYF. CDR3 nucleotides: TGCGCCAGCAGCTTGGGACACGGATACGAGCAGTACTTC.

The CDR3 reads CASSQGQGRMNTEAFF. Here the CDR3 DNA reads TGTGCCAGCAGCCAGGGGCAGGGGCGAATGAACACTGAAGCTTTCTTT. V and J are TRBV3-1 (or the pseudogene TRBV3-2) and TRBJ1-1; D may be TRBD1 (6 bases). The CDR3 sequence is 16 residues long. CDR1 LGHDT and CDR2 YNNKEL come from the germline V gene (reference sequence). V was pared by 3 bases and J by 0 bases, with 14 bases between.

The CDR3 DNA is TGTGCCAGCAGCGTAGCGGGGGGTAGAACTGAAGCTTTCTTT. Its translation is CASSVAGGRTEAFF. The chain carries TRBV9 and TRBJ1-1; maybe TRBD1 (5 bases). V was shortened by 0 bases and J by 5 bases, with 11 bases between the two germline ends. The CDR3 runs to 14 residues. Germline CDR1 reads SGDLS; CDR2 reads YYNGEE. Based on the CDR3 plus reference TRBV9 and TRBJ1-1, the full variable domain is DSGVTQTPKHLITATGQRVTLRCSPRSGDLSVYWYQQSLDQGLQFLIQYYNGEERAKGNILERFSAQQFPDLHSELNLSSLELGDSALYFCASSVAGGRTEAFFGQGTRLTVV.

The gene calls are TRBV30 and TRBJ1-2, with D uncertain. CDR1 and CDR2 from the germline V gene are GTSNPN and SVGIG (reference sequence). The V and J ends lost 3 bases and 8 bases respectively, with 19 bases between them. The CDR3 extends over 14 amino acids. The CDR3 here is CAWRRPGLPGGYTF. CDR3 DNA sequence: TGTGCCTGGAGACGCCCTGGCCTTCCGGGGGGCTACACCTTC.

CDR3 amino acids: CASSLAQGTSIHNEQFF. The CDR3 bases are TGTGCCAGCAGCTTAGCGCAGGGGACTAGCATCCACAATGAGCAGTTCTTC. V gene TRBV7-6 combines with J gene TRBJ2-1, with TRBD2 matching 9 bases. This CDR3 is built from 17 residues. The ends lost 0 bases at V and 5 bases at J; junction bases unmatched: 8. Germline V gives CDR1 SGHVS, CDR2 FNYEAQ.

V gene TRBV7-8 combines with J gene TRBJ2-1; 9 bases match TRBD2. V trimming: 5 bases; J trimming: 7 bases; junction bases outside the gene matches: 6. The CDR3 consists of 14 residues. Germline loops: CDR1 SGHVS, CDR2 FQNEAQ. The CDR3 coding sequence is TGTGCCAGCAGCCCAAGCGGGGGGAGGAATGAGCAGTTCTTC. It encodes CASSPSGGRNEQFF.